These T cell receptor beta chains were read from a single sample in a study of Graves' ophthalmopathy and Graves' hyperthyroidism. TCRdb processed the multiplex PCR reads anew with MiXCR; each CDR3 protein has one entry. The sample has a few hundred thousand distinct CDR3 sequences, roughly a sixth seen once. Source material: peripheral blood. Receptors were obtained from an adult woman with stable Graves' hyperthyroidism. Both conserved end residues are part of each CDR3. Each record gives: D gene, clone size, V gene, J gene, CDR3 length, CDR3 protein, CDR3 DNA. D genes are given only for firm matches. The size field is filled for only some rows; it gives once, few, many or a size class.

d_gene: TRBD1; abundance: many; v_gene: TRBV2; j_gene: TRBJ1-1; len: 12; CDR3aa: CARMGQGAEAFF; CDR3nt: TGTGCCAGGATGGGGCAGGGGGCTGAAGCTTTCTTT
d_gene: .; abundance: many; v_gene: TRBV6-1; j_gene: TRBJ1-5; len: 16; CDR3aa: CASSVDRDGSNQPQHF; CDR3nt: TGTGCCAGCAGTGTCGACCGGGACGGATCCAATCAGCCCCAGCATTTT
d_gene: TRBD1; abundance: many; v_gene: TRBV6-1; j_gene: TRBJ2-7; len: 15; CDR3aa: CASSPPGTGGVEQYF; CDR3nt: TGTGCCAGCAGTCCTCCGGGGACAGGGGGCGTTGAGCAGTACTTC
d_gene: .; abundance: .; v_gene: TRBV20-1; j_gene: TRBJ1-2; len: 16; CDR3aa: CSASRDDITDNYGYTF; CDR3nt: TGCAGTGCTAGTCGGGACGACATAACTGATAACTATGGCTACACCTTC
d_gene: TRBD2; abundance: many; v_gene: TRBV6-2/TRBV6-3; j_gene: TRBJ2-7; len: 12; CDR3aa: CATGLAGYKQYF; CDR3nt: TGTGCCACCGGACTAGCGGGATACAAGCAGTACTTC
d_gene: .; abundance: .; v_gene: TRBV20-1; j_gene: TRBJ1-5; len: 14; CDR3aa: CSARQVRGNQPQHF; CDR3nt: TGCAGTGCAAGACAGGTCAGGGGCAATCAGCCCCAGCATTTT
d_gene: TRBD1; abundance: many; v_gene: TRBV9; j_gene: TRBJ1-2; len: 14; CDR3aa: CASSPSRTGHGYTF; CDR3nt: TGTGCCAGCAGCCCGTCCAGGACAGGCCACGGCTACACCTTC
d_gene: TRBD1; abundance: many; v_gene: TRBV28; j_gene: TRBJ2-1; len: 16; CDR3aa: CASSSIQTGWVDEQFF; CDR3nt: TGTGCCAGCAGTTCCATCCAGACAGGGTGGGTTGATGAGCAGTTCTTC
d_gene: .; abundance: .; v_gene: TRBV6-1; j_gene: TRBJ2-7; len: 15; CDR3aa: CASLPSLADLWEQYF; CDR3nt: TGTGCCAGCCTGCCCTCGCTAGCAGACCTCTGGGAGCAGTACTTC
d_gene: TRBD1; abundance: many; v_gene: TRBV20-1; j_gene: TRBJ2-7; len: 14; CDR3aa: CSATDRQGDYEQYF; CDR3nt: TGCAGTGCCACGGACAGACAGGGGGACTACGAGCAGTACTTC
d_gene: TRBD1; abundance: many; v_gene: TRBV6-1; j_gene: TRBJ2-5; len: 14; CDR3aa: CASSGLGQQETQYF; CDR3nt: TGTGCCAGCAGTGGGCTGGGACAGCAAGAGACCCAGTACTTC
d_gene: TRBD2; abundance: .; v_gene: TRBV28; j_gene: TRBJ2-7; len: 19; CDR3aa: CASSSLGLGSGIVEVEQYF; CDR3nt: TGTGCCAGCAGTTCCCTCGGGTTGGGTAGCGGGATTGTTGAGGTGGAGCAGTACTTC
d_gene: .; abundance: .; v_gene: TRBV10-3; j_gene: TRBJ2-2; len: 12; CDR3aa: CAISDWSGELFF; CDR3nt: TGTGCCATCAGTGACTGGTCCGGGGAGCTGTTTTTT
d_gene: .; abundance: .; v_gene: TRBV6-5; j_gene: TRBJ1-2; len: 15; CDR3aa: CASSYSMTGNYGYTF; CDR3nt: TGTGCCAGCAGTTACTCTATGACAGGAAACTATGGCTACACCTTC